This T cell receptor (beta chain) was obtained from a study of beta chain features in type 1 diabetes (dated by TCRdb to between 2017 and 2018). About the investigation overall: Patients and healthy donors did not differ in mean age, gender distribution, total cell number or subset yield. A total of about 99,000,000 sorted cells were examined across all samples, and RNA yield correlated strongly with the number of cells per subset. The study compared the TCRB repertoires of sorted circulating CD4+ T cell subsets in recently diagnosed type 1 diabetes patients with those in matched healthy donors. Naive and central memory subsets were obtained from all 30 or so donors, but regulatory and stem cell-like memory subsets were isolated from only 8 patients and roughly eight healthy donors.

From each donor, a single peripheral blood sample of around 120 mL on average was drawn into heparinised tubes. A BD FACSAria II was used to sort naive, central memory, regulatory and stem cell-like memory CD4+ T cells with a panel that included CD45RO, CCR7, CD25, CD127, CD95 and CD27. A purity above 95% was achieved for all sorted populations. Right away, PBMCs were isolated by Lymphoprep density gradient centrifugation and were stained directly, with no culture step. So that batch effects would be minimized, each experiment stained and sorted samples in pairs, pairing one healthy donor with one patient. The study at large found these results: Patients with type 1 diabetes made fewer insertions and deleted more nucleotides at VDJ recombination sites, implying thymic rearrangement abnormalities. The naive, central memory and regulatory TCRB repertoires appeared to resemble one another more closely among patients than among healthy donors. Because small numbers of individuals were included in the HLA sub-analyses, any influence of HLA type on TCRB rearrangement was left unresolved. In all four CD4+ subsets, TCRB CDR3 length was moderately but significantly shorter in type 1 diabetes patients. Because cDNA was sequenced instead of genomic DNA, activated cells with high expression could be over-represented, although the groups did not differ in activation or CD3 levels. Shorter templates might have been favored by PCR, but patient and control samples were amplified and corrected together, so both groups would have been affected equally by any skew.

All of the isolated RNA was reverse transcribed with the High Capacity cDNA Reverse Transcription Kit, so expressed TCRB transcripts were sequenced. Naive, central memory and regulatory T cell samples underwent deep immunoSEQ sequencing, averaging about 3.57 million total reads per sample. After sorted cells were lysed in RLT buffer, RNA was extracted with DNase-treated RNeasy Micro or Mini kits, with the choice depending on cell number. To prevent cross-contamination, every cell subset was processed on its own, while patient and healthy donor samples were processed together. The immunoSEQ multiplex PCR was used to amplify TCRB sequences from cDNA, generating 87-bp fragments that spanned the CDR3 region. Sequencing of the amplicons was done on the Illumina HiSeq platform. The paper's data handling went like this. PCR bias was corrected computationally using synthetic template baselines, and reads within Hamming distance 2 were collapsed, with unmergeable singletons discarded. Reads were aligned against IMGT to assign V, D and J genes, CDR3 length and insertions or deletions at six rearrangement sites. Within each subset, clonotype counts were normalized to sorted cell number, after which true diversity and Gini coefficients were computed with the tcR R package. The overlap coefficient, calculated on TCRB nucleotide sequences, was used to measure repertoire sharing. Out-of-frame TCRB sequences from naive cells were analyzed to stand in for the pre-selection repertoire. This is the immuneACCESS table as TCRdb keeps it, with only in-frame sequences that have V and J called. A part of the clones is gone; compared with another copy, unresolved V genes explain less than half, and the rest is unexplained. V and J calls and clone size are those listed in that table; D and trimming were worked out from the DNA. The sample table holds 630,000 or so clones, of which more than 12% were seen once. Of the sample, approximately 0.043% falls within the top ten clones.

This clone has just a few counts. Which antigen it targets is not known. Base qualities are not recorded, but no much larger clone differs from it by a single base. Deletion took 5 bases off V and 7 bases off J, with a span of 14 bases between the germline ends. The CDR3 numbers 13 residues from cysteine through phenylalanine. CDR3 DNA is the only sequence kept; it has 39 bases, read in frame from the first base. CDR1 and CDR2 were assigned from the germline V gene (reference sequence) as SEHNR and FQNEAQ. This receptor was taken from a man between 18 and 35 years old with type 1 diabetes. The specimen sequenced was naive CD4+ T cells from blood. The cell subset or site label on this specimen signifies: true naive CD4+ T cells. The sequence is built from TRBV7-9 and TRBJ1-1; the D gene is unclear. The CDR3 protein sequence reads: CASSPGRLFEAFF. The base sequence is TGTGCCAGCAGCCCGGGTAGATTATTTGAAGCTTTCTTT.